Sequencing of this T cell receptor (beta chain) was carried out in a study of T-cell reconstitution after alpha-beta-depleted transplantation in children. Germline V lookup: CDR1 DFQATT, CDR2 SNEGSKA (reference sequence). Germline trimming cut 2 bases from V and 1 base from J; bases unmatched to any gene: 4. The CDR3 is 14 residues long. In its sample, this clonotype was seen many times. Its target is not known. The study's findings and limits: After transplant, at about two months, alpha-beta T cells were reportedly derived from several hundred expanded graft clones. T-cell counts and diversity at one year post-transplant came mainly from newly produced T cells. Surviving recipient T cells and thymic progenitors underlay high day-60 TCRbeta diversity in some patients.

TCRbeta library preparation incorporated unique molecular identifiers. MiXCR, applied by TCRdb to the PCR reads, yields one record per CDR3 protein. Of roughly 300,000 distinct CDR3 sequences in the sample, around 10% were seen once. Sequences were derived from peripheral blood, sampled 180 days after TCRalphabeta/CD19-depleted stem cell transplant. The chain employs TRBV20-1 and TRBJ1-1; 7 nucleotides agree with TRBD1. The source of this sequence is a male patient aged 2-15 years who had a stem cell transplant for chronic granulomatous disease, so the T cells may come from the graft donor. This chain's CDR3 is CSARPRQGNTEAFF. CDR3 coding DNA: TGCAGTGCTAGACCCCGACAGGGGAACACTGAAGCTTTCTTT.